This TCR beta chain was sequenced for a study of blood T cell repertoires in COVID-19. Assay: immunoSEQ multiplex PCR; the TCRdb copy retains only in-frame clones and omits some. This sample has a few hundred thousand clones, with about four fifths found just once. Germline CDR1 and CDR2: MDHEN and SYDVKM. V lost 3 bases, J lost 1 base, and 10 bases lay in between. The CDR3 spans 15 residues. This TCR was sampled from a woman aged 40 to 55 who had recovered from COVID-19. Sequenced material: peripheral blood. The V gene is TRBV28, the J gene TRBJ2-1, with D perhaps matching TRBD1 (5 bases). CDR3 sequence: CASSFDRISYNEQFF. CDR3 coding DNA: TGTGCCAGCAGTTTCGACAGAATTTCCTACAATGAGCAGTTCTTC. The variable domain in full, completed from reference TRBV28 and TRBJ2-1, reads DVKVTQSSRYLVKRTGEKVFLECVQDMDHENMFWYRQDPGLGLRLIYFSYDVKMKEKGDIPEGYSVSREKKERFSLILESASTNQTSMYLCASSFDRISYNEQFFGPGTRLTVL.